This T cell receptor (beta chain) was obtained from a study of T cell responses to AZD1222 COVID-19 vaccine. Study information: Analysis merged second doses at about 4 or about 12 weeks.

Regarding this clone: No antigen is known for it.

Study findings and constraints: Donors were largely white British and mainly female; clonal diversity was possibly underestimated. Of spike-specific TCRs, nearly half reportedly target regions left unmutated in variants. Scientists sampled the repertoires only once the peak T cell response had passed.

Here immunoSEQ multiplex PCR was the method, and the copy in TCRdb shows in-frame clones only, minus some. The sample has under 150,000 clones, just under 95% seen once; the top ten hold about 4.8%. The origin of this receptor is an adult in good health. This material consisted of peripheral blood, taken on day 0 of AZD1222 vaccination.

CDR3 nucleotide sequence: TGTGCCAGCTCGGACAGACAGGGAGCCAACACTGAAGCTTTCTTT. Its protein is CASSDRQGANTEAFF. The rearrangement uses TRBV18 and TRBJ1-1; 7 bases line up with TRBD1. J lost 2 bases, V lost 6 bases, and 9 bases had no gene match. Germline CDR1 KGHSH, CDR2 LQKENI. The length of the CDR3 is 15 residues.